Described below is a single TCR beta chain sequence and its context. The data belong to a study of T cell changes during pregnancy in multiple sclerosis. The CDR3 spans 15 residues. V shed 1 base, J shed 7 bases, and the junction held 7 bases outside the gene matches. CDR1 and CDR2 from the germline V gene are ENHRY and SYGVKD. Some clones are missing from TCRdb's copy, which holds only in-frame ones; the method was immunoSEQ multiplex PCR. Of more than 40,000 clones detected, roughly nine tenths appear once; the ten largest clones hold about 0.61%. This TCR derives from a female donor with multiple sclerosis, enrolled in a pregnancy study. The V gene is TRBV10-3, the J gene TRBJ1-2; 9 positions match TRBD1. The sample here was CD4+ T cells from peripheral blood mononuclear cells, taken in the first trimester of pregnancy. The chain's CDR3 is CAISELGTGNVGYTF. The CDR3 DNA reads as TGTGCCATCAGTGAGTTGGGGACAGGGAATGTTGGCTACACCTTC.